A selection of T cell receptor beta chains follows, all from one sample in a study. TCRdb re-analysed the 5' RACE reads in MiXCR, keeping a single row per CDR3 protein. The data contain tens of thousands of distinct CDR3 sequences, about 26% of them singletons. Sequenced material: tumor-infiltrating Tregs sorted from the breast tumor. The receptors shown here come from a female donor with breast cancer. CDR3s leave out the opening cysteine and the closing phenylalanine or tryptophan. Each record gives: V gene, CDR3 length, J gene, CDR3 protein.

TRBV6-6	16	TRBJ1-6	ASSPRTGKGSYNSPLH
TRBV7-9	14	TRBJ2-6	ASSFESETGANVLT
TRBV4-2	14	TRBJ2-1	ASSQTSPGQGDEQF
TRBV5-1	15	TRBJ2-3	ASRWTSGGAVTDTQY
TRBV3-2	13	TRBJ2-2	ASTRQDPNTGELF
TRBV5-1	10	TRBJ2-3	ARVGPLDTQY
TRBV20-1	13	TRBJ2-3	SARGPGTSTDTQY
TRBV7-2	13	TRBJ2-2	ASSLAGDNTGELF
TRBV2	10	TRBJ2-5	ASSAYQETQY
TRBV4-1	14	TRBJ2-3	ASSQEPAGDADTQY